This entry is about one T cell receptor (beta chain). The V end was cut by 4 bases, the J end by 1 base, with 28 bases between. In germline, CDR1 is LGHDT, CDR2 YNNKEL (reference sequence). The CDR3 has 20 residues. These data belong to a study of blood T cell repertoires in COVID-19. Original methodology: Estimation of nucleated cell counts relied on the amplification of reference gene primers. Assay: immunoSEQ multiplex PCR; the TCRdb copy retains only in-frame clones and omits some. That table gives V, J and clone size, and the DNA gave D and trimming. The sample yields roughly 250,000 clones, around 86% seen once.

The chain is built from TRBV3-1 (or the pseudogene TRBV3-2) and TRBJ1-1; D gene unclear. The sample taken for sequencing was peripheral blood. This TCR came from an older woman with active or convalescent COVID-19. CDR3 nucleotide sequence: TGTGCCAGCAGCCCTCAATCCGCAGGAAGGTCGAGCCATCCGAACACTGAAGCTTTCTTT. Translated, it gives CASSPQSAGRSSHPNTEAFF.